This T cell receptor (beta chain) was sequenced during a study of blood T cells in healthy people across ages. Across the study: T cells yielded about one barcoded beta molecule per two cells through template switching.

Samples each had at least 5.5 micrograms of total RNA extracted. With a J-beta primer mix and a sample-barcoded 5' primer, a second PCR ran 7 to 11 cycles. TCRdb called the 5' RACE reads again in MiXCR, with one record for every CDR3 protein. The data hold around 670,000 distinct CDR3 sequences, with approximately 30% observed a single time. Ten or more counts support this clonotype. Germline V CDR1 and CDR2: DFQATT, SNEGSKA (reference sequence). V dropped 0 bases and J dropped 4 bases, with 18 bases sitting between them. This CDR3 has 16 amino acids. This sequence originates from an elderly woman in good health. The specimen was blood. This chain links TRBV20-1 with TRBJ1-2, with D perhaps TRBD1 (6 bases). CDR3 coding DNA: TGCAGTGCTAGAGACCTCAGGCGGGGGGCTAGCTATGGCTACACCTTC. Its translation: CSARDLRRGASYGYTF.